The clone carrying this TCR beta chain has only a few counts. Its antigen is unidentified. CDR3 size: 14 residues. V was pared by 2 bases and J by 6 bases, with 4 bases of the junction left unmatched. Germline CDR1 is SGHTA and CDR2 is FQGTGA. The data are from a study of vaccination and CD4 T cells after COVID-19. This sample's time point: late sampling 161 to 241 days after vaccination in a few convalescent patients. Treatment described: roughly 10-day PBMC culture with coronavirus spike peptide pools or control peptides (ViraFEST assay). Via ViraFEST, peptide pools expanded antigen-specific T cells before TCR sequencing. Alongside roughly 10 IU/ml IL-2 and roughly 9.5 ug/ml peptide pools, PBMCs were cultured at two million per well. The Oncomine TCR Beta short-read assay was what sequenced the DNA obtained from cultured CD4+ T cells. In this case, cultured CD4+ T cells provided the extracted genomic DNA. TCRdb passed the PCR reads through MiXCR, listing each CDR3 protein once. The sample yields over 20,000 distinct CDR3 sequences, about 35% seen once.

The rearrangement links TRBV7-3 to TRBJ2-1; 7 bases map to TRBD2. This clonotype was sampled from a human donor who had recovered from COVID-19. This specimen was CD4+ T cells from blood, cultured in vitro, taken about 7 months after SARS-CoV-2 vaccination. The CDR3 here is CASSLGPSGNEQFF. In DNA form, the CDR3 reads TGTGCCAGCAGCTTAGGCCCTAGCGGCAATGAGCAGTTCTTC.